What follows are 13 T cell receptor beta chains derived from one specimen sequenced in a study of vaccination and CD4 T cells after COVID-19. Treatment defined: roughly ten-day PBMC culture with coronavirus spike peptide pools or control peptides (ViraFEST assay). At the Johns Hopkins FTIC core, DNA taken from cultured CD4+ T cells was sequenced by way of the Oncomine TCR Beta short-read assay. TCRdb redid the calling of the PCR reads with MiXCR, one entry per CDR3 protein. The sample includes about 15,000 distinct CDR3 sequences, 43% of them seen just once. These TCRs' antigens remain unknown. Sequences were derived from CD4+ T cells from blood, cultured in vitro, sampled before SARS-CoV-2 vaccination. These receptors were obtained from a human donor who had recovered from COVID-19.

CDR3 nucleotide sequence: TGTGCCAGCAGCTTGCAAATGGGCAGGAATGAGCAGTTCTTC. Encoded protein: CASSLQMGRNEQFF. The chain combines TRBV5-6 with TRBJ2-1; D is unclear. Germline CDR1 and CDR2: SGHDT and YYEEEE. V was clipped by 1 base and J by 7 bases, with 12 bases between them. This CDR3 has 14 residues.

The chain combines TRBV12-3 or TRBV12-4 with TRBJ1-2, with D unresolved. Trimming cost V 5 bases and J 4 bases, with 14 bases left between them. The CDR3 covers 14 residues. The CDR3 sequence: CASSLSDGFYGYTF. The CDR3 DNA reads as TGTGCCAGCAGTCTCTCGGACGGATTCTATGGCTACACCTTC.

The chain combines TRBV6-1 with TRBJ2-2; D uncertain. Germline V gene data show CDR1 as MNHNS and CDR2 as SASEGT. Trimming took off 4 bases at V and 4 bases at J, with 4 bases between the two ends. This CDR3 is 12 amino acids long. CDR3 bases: TGTGCCAGCAGTGTTTCCACCGGGGAGCTGTTTTTT. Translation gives CASSVSTGELFF.

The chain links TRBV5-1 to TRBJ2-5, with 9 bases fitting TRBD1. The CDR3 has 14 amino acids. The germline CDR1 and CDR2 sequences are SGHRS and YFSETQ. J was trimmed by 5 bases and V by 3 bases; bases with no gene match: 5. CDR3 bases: TGCGCCAGCAGCTCGGGACAGGGTACCGAGACCCAGTACTTC. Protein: CASSSGQGTETQYF.

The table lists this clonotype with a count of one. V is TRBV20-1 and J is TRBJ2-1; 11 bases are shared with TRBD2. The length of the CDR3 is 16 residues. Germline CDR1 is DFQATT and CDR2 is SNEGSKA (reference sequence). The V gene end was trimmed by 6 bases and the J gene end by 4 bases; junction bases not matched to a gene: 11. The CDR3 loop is CSAVTSGTPPYNEQFF. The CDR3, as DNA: TGCAGTGCGGTGACTAGCGGGACTCCCCCGTACAATGAGCAGTTCTTC.

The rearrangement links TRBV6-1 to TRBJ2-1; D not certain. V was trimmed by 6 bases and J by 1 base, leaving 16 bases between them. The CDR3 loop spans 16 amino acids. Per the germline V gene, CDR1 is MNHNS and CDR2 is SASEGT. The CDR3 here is CASSPPPGRSYNEQFF. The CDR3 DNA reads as TGTGCCAGCAGCCCACCCCCAGGTCGATCCTACAATGAGCAGTTCTTC.

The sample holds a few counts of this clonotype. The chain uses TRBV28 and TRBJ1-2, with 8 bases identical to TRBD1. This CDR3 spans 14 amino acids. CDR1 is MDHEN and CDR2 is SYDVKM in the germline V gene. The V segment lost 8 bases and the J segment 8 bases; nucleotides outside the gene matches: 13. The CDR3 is CASGNRGARGGYTF. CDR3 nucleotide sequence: TGTGCCAGCGGGAACAGGGGGGCCCGGGGGGGCTACACCTTC.

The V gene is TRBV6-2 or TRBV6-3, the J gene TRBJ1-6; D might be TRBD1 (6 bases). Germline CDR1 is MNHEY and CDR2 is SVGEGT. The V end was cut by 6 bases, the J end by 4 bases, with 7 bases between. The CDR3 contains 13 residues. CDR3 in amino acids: CASRQGYNSPLHF. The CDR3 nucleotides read TGTGCCAGCAGACAGGGTTATAATTCACCCCTCCACTTT.

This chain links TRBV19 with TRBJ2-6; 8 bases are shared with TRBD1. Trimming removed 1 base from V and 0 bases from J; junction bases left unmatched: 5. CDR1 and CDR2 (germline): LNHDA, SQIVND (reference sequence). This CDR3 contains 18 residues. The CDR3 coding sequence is TGTGCCAGTAGTATAGGGACAGGGCTAGGCTCTGGGGCCAACGTCCTGACTTTC. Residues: CASSIGTGLGSGANVLTF.

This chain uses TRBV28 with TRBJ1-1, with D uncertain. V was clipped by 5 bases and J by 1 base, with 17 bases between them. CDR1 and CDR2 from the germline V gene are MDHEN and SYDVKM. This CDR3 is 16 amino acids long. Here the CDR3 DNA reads TGTGCCAGCAGTCCCCTTTTGGGCGCCCAGAACACTGAAGCTTTCTTT. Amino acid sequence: CASSPLLGAQNTEAFF.

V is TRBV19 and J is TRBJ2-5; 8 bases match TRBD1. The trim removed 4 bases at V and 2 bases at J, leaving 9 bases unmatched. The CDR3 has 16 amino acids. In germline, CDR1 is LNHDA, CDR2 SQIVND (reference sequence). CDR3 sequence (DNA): TGTGCCAGTAGTACAGGGGGCGCGTCATTACAAGAGACCCAGTACTTC. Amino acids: CASSTGGASLQETQYF.

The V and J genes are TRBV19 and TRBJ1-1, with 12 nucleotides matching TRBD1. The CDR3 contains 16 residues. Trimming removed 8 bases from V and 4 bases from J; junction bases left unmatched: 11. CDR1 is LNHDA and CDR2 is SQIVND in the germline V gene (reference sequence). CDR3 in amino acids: CASLSGTGGRSTEAFF. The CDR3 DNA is TGTGCCAGTCTGTCCGGGACAGGGGGCCGAAGCACTGAAGCTTTCTTT.

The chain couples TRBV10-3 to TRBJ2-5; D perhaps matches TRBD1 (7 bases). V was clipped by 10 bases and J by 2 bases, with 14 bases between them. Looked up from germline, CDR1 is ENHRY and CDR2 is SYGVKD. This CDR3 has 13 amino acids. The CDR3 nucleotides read TGTGCCACAGAGGGGGGACAGCAAGAGACCCAGTACTTC. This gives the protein CATEGGQQETQYF.